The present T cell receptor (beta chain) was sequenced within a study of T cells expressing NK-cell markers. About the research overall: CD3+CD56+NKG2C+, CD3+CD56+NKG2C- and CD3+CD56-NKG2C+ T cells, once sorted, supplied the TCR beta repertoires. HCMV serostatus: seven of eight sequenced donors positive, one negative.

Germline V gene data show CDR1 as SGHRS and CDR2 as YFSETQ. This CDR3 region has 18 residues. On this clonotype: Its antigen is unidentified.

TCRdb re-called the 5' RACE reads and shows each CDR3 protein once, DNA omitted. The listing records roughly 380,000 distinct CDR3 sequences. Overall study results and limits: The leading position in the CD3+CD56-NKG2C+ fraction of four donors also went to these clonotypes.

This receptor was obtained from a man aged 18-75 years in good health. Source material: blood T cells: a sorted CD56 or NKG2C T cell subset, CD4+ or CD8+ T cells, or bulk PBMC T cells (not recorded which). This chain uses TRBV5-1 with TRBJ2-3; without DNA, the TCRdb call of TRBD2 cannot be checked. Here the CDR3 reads CASSLAGYSGGRTDTQYF.